A single sample gave rise to the 22 T cell receptor beta chains below, sequenced in a study of regulatory T cells in long-lasting Graves disease. Building of the TCR beta libraries involved iRepertoire HTBI primers and Arm-PCR of CDR3 regions. TCRdb used MiXCR to reprocess the multiplex PCR reads, holding one entry per CDR3 protein. The sample lists under 500,000 distinct CDR3 sequences, around 21% occurring once. The time point here: persistent/refractory GD, antithyroid drugs over 5 years with positive TRAb. Making the TCR library involved RNA that had been extracted from PBMCs. Sequencing used peripheral blood mononuclear cells (PBMCs), obtained when the disease was refractory, from a patient treated with antithyroid drugs. Receptors were obtained from a female donor with Graves disease.

A few counts support this clonotype. V and J are TRBV30 and TRBJ2-7, with D perhaps TRBD1 (6 bases). Germline V lookup: CDR1 GTSNPN, CDR2 SVGIG (reference sequence). The CDR3 consists of 16 residues. Between the trimmed V and J ends, which lost 0 bases and 4 bases, there was a span of 19 bases. CDR3 coding DNA: TGTGCCTGGAGTGTACCTTGGGGGCAGGGACGATACGAGCAGTACTTC. Translated, it gives CAWSVPWGQGRYEQYF.

There are a few counts of this clonotype. The chain combines TRBV28 with TRBJ2-7; no reliable D call. Germline V gives CDR1 MDHEN, CDR2 SYDVKM. The CDR3 spans 14 residues. V was clipped by 5 bases and J by 3 bases, with 14 bases between them. The CDR3 sequence is CASSIGTTNYEQYF. DNA of the CDR3: TGTGCCAGCAGTATCGGTACTACCAACTACGAGCAGTACTTC.

The chain uses TRBV29-1 and TRBJ2-7; the D gene is possibly TRBD1 (6 bases). The length of the CDR3 is 12 residues. V dropped 5 bases and J dropped 4 bases, with 12 bases sitting between them. CDR1 is SQVTM, CDR2 ANQGSEA, per germline. CDR3 protein: CSVRFRGYEQYF. The DNA of the CDR3 is TGCAGCGTTCGCTTCAGGGGTTACGAGCAGTACTTC.

This clonotype has just a few counts. V gene TRBV6-1 combines with J gene TRBJ1-2; TRBD1 matches at 7 bases. CDR1 and CDR2 from the germline V gene are MNHNS and SASEGT. Trimming at V came to 7 bases and at J to 4 bases, leaving 9 bases not matched to a gene. The CDR3 runs 14 residues. Written as DNA, the CDR3 is TGTGCCAGCAACTCCGGGACAGAATTCTATGGCTACACCTTC. Its protein is CASNSGTEFYGYTF.

This clonotype was seen ten or more times. This chain joins TRBV6-1 and TRBJ2-5, with 10 bases identical to TRBD2. Germline trimming cut 5 bases from V and 5 bases from J; bases unmatched to any gene: 5. CDR1 is MNHNS, CDR2 SASEGT, per germline. The CDR3 is 14 amino acids. CDR3 nucleotide sequence: TGTGCCAGCAGTCAAAGCGGGAGGGTGGAGACCCAGTACTTC. Its protein product is CASSQSGRVETQYF.

This clonotype was seen repeatedly, ten times or more. The chain is built from TRBV7-3 and TRBJ2-2; 9 positions match TRBD1. V lost 5 bases to trimming and J lost 4 bases; unmatched junction nucleotides: 8. Germline V lookup: CDR1 SGHTA, CDR2 FQGTGA. The CDR3 has 16 residues. The CDR3: CASSPHRGQVTGELFF. CDR3 DNA: TGTGCCAGCAGCCCACACAGGGGGCAGGTCACCGGGGAGCTGTTTTTT.

This clonotype has a count of ten or more. The chain has TRBV12-3 or TRBV12-4 and TRBJ1-1, with unresolved D. This CDR3 spans 16 amino acids. With 5 bases removed from V and 5 bases from J, the gap between germline ends came to 21 bases. CDR3 sequence (DNA): TGTGCCAGCAGTGCTCCTGCCGGGTTGGGGAGAACTGAAGCTTTCTTT. Protein product: CASSAPAGLGRTEAFF.

The CDR3 sequence is CASGIDGSNEKLFF. In nucleotides, the CDR3 is TGTGCCAGCGGGATTGATGGGTCTAATGAAAAACTGTTTTTT. The chain links TRBV28 to TRBJ1-4; D unclear. V shed 8 bases and J shed 3 bases, with 13 bases lying between them. Germline values: CDR1 MDHEN, CDR2 SYDVKM. The CDR3 totals 14 residues. The full variable domain, rest sourced from reference TRBV28 and TRBJ1-4, is DVKVTQSSRYLVKRTGEKVFLECVQDMDHENMFWYRQDPGLGLRLIYFSYDVKMKEKGDIPEGYSVSREKKERFSLILESASTNQTSMYLCASGIDGSNEKLFFGSGTQLSVL.

This chain joins TRBV29-1 and TRBJ2-7; the D call may be TRBD1 or TRBD2 (5 bases each). V lost 4 bases to trimming and J lost 0 bases, with 10 bases between them. The CDR3 length is 13 residues. Germline assignment: CDR1 SQVTM and CDR2 ANQGSEA. The CDR3 nucleotides read TGCAGCGTTGGTCGGGGCGACTCCTACGAGCAGTACTTC. Its protein is CSVGRGDSYEQYF.

With regard to this clonotype: One base separates it from a far larger clone, so it is likely a read error. This rearrangement joins TRBV7-9 to TRBJ1-1; D not certain. The germline V gene has CDR1 SEHNR and CDR2 FQNEAQ (reference sequence). This CDR3 region has 13 residues. With 3 bases removed from V and 1 base from J, the gap between germline ends came to 6 bases. CDR3 amino acids: CASSFEQNTEAFF. CDR3 DNA sequence: TGTGCCAGCAGCTTTGAACAGAACACTGAAGCTTTCTTT.

The rearrangement uses TRBV2 and TRBJ2-2; 7 bases match TRBD1. V lost 0 bases to trimming and J lost 5 bases; unmatched junction nucleotides: 3. This CDR3 has 15 amino acids. Per the germline V gene, CDR1 is SNHLY and CDR2 is FYNNEI. CDR3 nucleotides: TGTGCCAGCAGTGAAGCCGGGACAGTGACCGGGGAGCTGTTTTTT. Translated: CASSEAGTVTGELFF.

This clonotype was seen repeatedly, ten times or more. The CDR3 reads CASSPRTARNTEAFF. The CDR3 DNA sequence: TGTGCCAGCAGTCCTCGGACAGCTCGGAACACTGAAGCTTTCTTT. V and J are TRBV27 and TRBJ1-1; D might be TRBD1 (6 bases). V lost 5 bases and J lost 1, with 14 bases in between. The CDR3 has 15 residues. Per germline, CDR1 MNHEY and CDR2 SMNVEV (reference sequence).

This clonotype has at least ten counts. The rearrangement uses TRBV28 and TRBJ1-2; D not resolved. The V gene's germline CDR1 is MDHEN and CDR2 SYDVKM. The V end was cut by 8 bases, the J end by 0 bases, with 7 bases between. This CDR3 has 12 amino acids. The CDR3 sequence is CASGLANYGYTF. CDR3 sequence (DNA): TGTGCCAGCGGCTTGGCTAACTATGGCTACACCTTC.

Remarks on this clonotype: A much bigger clone sits one base away, suggesting this may be a read error. This chain joins TRBV28 and TRBJ1-5, with D hard to call. The length of the CDR3 is 15 residues. CDR1 and CDR2 (germline): MDHEN, SYDVKM. The CDR3 sequence: CANSLRGEGNQPQHF. In nucleotides, the CDR3 is TGTGCCAACAGTTTACGGGGTGAAGGCAATCAGCCCCAGCATTTT.

The table lists this clonotype with a few counts. The V gene is TRBV29-1, the J gene TRBJ2-2; D remains ambiguous. Germline assignment: CDR1 SQVTM and CDR2 ANQGSEA. This CDR3 spans 11 amino acids. V was cut by 7 bases and J by 6 bases, with 9 bases left in between. The CDR3 DNA sequence: TGCAGCGCCGAGTCGTCCGGGGAGCTGTTTTTT. Translating gives CSAESSGELFF.

This rearrangement joins TRBV7-9 to TRBJ1-3; D gene unclear. The ends were cut back, 5 bases at V and 1 base at J, with 9 bases in the middle. In germline, CDR1 is SEHNR, CDR2 FQNEAQ (reference sequence). This CDR3 contains 14 residues. CDR3 DNA sequence: TGTGCCAGCAGCCCTACACAGTCTGGAAACACCATATATTTT. It yields the protein CASSPTQSGNTIYF.

This clonotype came up many times. The rearrangement uses TRBV11-2 and TRBJ2-5; TRBD2 might be the D (5 bases). The CDR3 consists of 15 residues. Trimming took off 3 bases at V and 1 base at J, with 12 bases between the two ends. Germline lookup yields CDR1 SGHAT and CDR2 FQNNGV. In DNA, the CDR3 is TGTGCCAGCAGCTTTTACAGCGGTTCCCAAGAGACCCAGTACTTC. Translating it yields CASSFYSGSQETQYF.

This clonotype turned up a few times. The genes are TRBV19 and TRBJ1-1; no firm D call. The CDR3 has 13 residues. Germline CDR1 reads LNHDA; CDR2 reads SQIVND (reference sequence). Trimming stripped 3 bases from V and 1 base from J, with 6 bases between. CDR3 coding DNA: TGTGCCAGTAGTATCCCAGGGAACACTGAAGCTTTCTTT. Translated: CASSIPGNTEAFF.

This clonotype has only a few counts. V and J are TRBV6-1 and TRBJ1-5; no clear D. Germline V gene lookup returns CDR1 MNHNS and CDR2 SASEGT. The CDR3 runs 15 residues. The V and J ends lost 6 bases and 6 bases respectively, with 18 bases between them. Here the CDR3 reads CASSPSGGGSQPQHF. The CDR3 DNA sequence: TGTGCCAGCAGCCCAAGCGGCGGAGGGAGTCAGCCCCAGCATTTT.

Only one count was recorded for this clonotype. V usage is TRBV7-3 and J usage is TRBJ2-3, with TRBD1 identical over 9 bases. The junction had 1 base not matched to a gene; V was cut back by 1 base and J by 5 bases. CDR3 length: 14 residues. Looked up from germline, CDR1 is SGHTA and CDR2 is FQGTGA. The CDR3 protein is CASSLKTGGDTQYF. CDR3 coding DNA: TGTGCCAGCAGCTTAAAGACAGGGGGAGATACGCAGTATTTT.

The gene calls are TRBV5-4 and TRBJ2-7, with TRBD2 identical over 7 bases. This CDR3 comprises 13 residues. The germline V gene has CDR1 SGHNT and CDR2 YYREEE (reference sequence). Trimming removed 2 bases from V and 8 bases from J; junction bases left unmatched: 7. The CDR3 sequence is CASSLASGKKQYF. The CDR3 DNA is TGTGCCAGCAGCTTAGCCAGCGGGAAGAAGCAGTACTTC.

This clonotype was detected a few times. The V call is TRBV14, the J call TRBJ2-5; 12 bases agree with TRBD2. Germline-derived CDR1 and CDR2 are SGHDN and FVKESK. V gave up 3 bases and J gave up 2 bases; unmatched junction bases: 4. The CDR3 spans 16 residues. The CDR3 protein is CASSQGTSGSQETQYF. In nucleotides, the CDR3 is TGTGCCAGCAGCCAGGGGACTAGCGGGTCACAAGAGACCCAGTACTTC. Together with reference TRBV14 and TRBJ2-5, the CDR3 gives the full variable domain: EAGVTQFPSHSVIEKGQTVTLRCDPISGHDNLYWYRRVMGKEIKFLLHFVKESKQDESGMPNNRFLAERTGGTYSTLKVQPAELEDSGVYFCASSQGTSGSQETQYFGPGTRLLVL.